Below, 15 T cell receptor beta chains from the same sample are listed, as sequenced in a study of T cells in Graves' hyperthyroidism and ophthalmopathy. The CDR3 regions of TCR beta were amplified from RNA transcripts. Primed by the HTBI set, a first-round RT-PCR was run on the TCR CDR3. TCRdb re-analysed the multiplex PCR reads in MiXCR, keeping a single row per CDR3 protein. The data show approximately 300,000 distinct CDR3 sequences, with approximately 15% seen just once and over 45% held by the top ten. Input material: blood. The receptors originated from a woman aged 60-75 years with Graves' ophthalmopathy.

There are many counts of this clonotype. The gene calls are TRBV20-1 and TRBJ1-5; no clear D gene. The CDR3 extends over 16 amino acids. Trimming pared 3 bases from V and 0 bases from J, leaving 15 bases between. In germline, CDR1 is DFQATT, CDR2 SNEGSKA (reference sequence). CDR3 residues: CSARGGAGGSNQPQHF. As DNA, the CDR3 is TGCAGTGCTAGGGGCGGCGCGGGAGGTAGCAATCAGCCCCAGCATTTT.

This clonotype turned up a few times. V is TRBV19 and J is TRBJ2-2; TRBD2 matches 9 bases. This CDR3 is built from 18 residues. V trimming: 2 bases; J trimming: 0 bases; junction bases outside the gene matches: 7. Germline CDR1 is LNHDA and CDR2 is SQIVND (reference sequence). CDR3 nucleotide sequence: TGTGCCAGTAGTATAAAACCAGCGGGGGGAACGAACACCGGGGAGCTGTTTTTT. It specifies CASSIKPAGGTNTGELFF.

This clonotype showed up many times. CDR3 nucleotides: TGTGCCAGCAGCTTAAGCAGTCGGATTCTCACTCCGAACACTGAAGCTTTCTTT. Protein sequence: CASSLSSRILTPNTEAFF. The genes are TRBV7-2 and TRBJ1-1; no reliable D call. The CDR3 runs 18 residues. Deletions cut 2 bases from V and 1 base from J, with 20 bases between. Germline CDR1 reads SGHTA; CDR2 reads FQGNSA. The full variable domain, completed using reference TRBV7-2 and TRBJ1-1, is GAGVSQSPSNKVTEKGKDVELRCDPISGHTALYWYRQSLGQGLEFLIYFQGNSAPDKSGLPSDRFSAERTGGSVSTLTIQRTQQEDSAVYLCASSLSSRILTPNTEAFFGQGTRLTVV.

This clonotype was observed at least ten times. The chain recombines TRBV6-5 with TRBJ2-1; D possibly corresponds to TRBD2 (6 bases). The germline V gene has CDR1 MNHEY and CDR2 SVGAGI. The CDR3 consists of 13 residues. V lost 6 bases to trimming and J lost 6 bases, with 12 bases between them. DNA of the CDR3: TGTGCCAGCAGAGCCCTTAGCGGCAATGAGCAGTTCTTC. Protein sequence: CASRALSGNEQFF.

This clonotype was seen ten or more times. This chain's CDR3 is CASSAPPGQGLRDSSGVAFF. In nucleotides, the CDR3 is TGTGCCAGCAGTGCCCCCCCGGGACAGGGGTTGCGGGATTCCTCAGGGGTTGCTTTCTTT. The chain recombines TRBV6-1 with TRBJ1-1; TRBD1 agrees at 10 bases. V lost 4 bases and J lost 11; bases outside the gene matches: 28. Germline V lookup: CDR1 MNHNS, CDR2 SASEGT. CDR3 length: 20 amino acids.

This clonotype was observed a few times. This chain links TRBV6-6 with TRBJ2-2; no firm D call. The CDR3 has 14 amino acids. Trimming removed 0 bases at V and 4 bases at J, with 6 bases between. Germline assignment: CDR1 MNHNY and CDR2 SVGAGI (reference sequence). The CDR3 bases are TGTGCCAGCAGTTACTCGGTTGTCACCGGGGAGCTGTTTTTT. Protein sequence: CASSYSVVTGELFF.

This clonotype was counted a few times. V gene TRBV7-2 combines with J gene TRBJ2-4; TRBD2 aligns across 8 bases. CDR1 is SGHTA and CDR2 is FQGNSA in the germline V gene. V shed 4 bases, J shed 7 bases, and the junction held 6 bases outside the gene matches. CDR3 length: 14 amino acids. This CDR3 is CASSSSSGSNIQYF. DNA of the CDR3: TGTGCCAGCAGCTCTTCCAGCGGGAGTAACATTCAGTACTTC. Together with reference TRBV7-2 and TRBJ2-4, the CDR3 gives the full variable domain: GAGVSQSPSNKVTEKGKDVELRCDPISGHTALYWYRQSLGQGLEFLIYFQGNSAPDKSGLPSDRFSAERTGGSVSTLTIQRTQQEDSAVYLCASSSSSGSNIQYFGAGTRLSVL.

V is TRBV6-1 and J is TRBJ1-5; D gene uncertain. This CDR3 comprises 15 residues. The germline V and J ends were trimmed by 4 bases and 1 base, with 11 bases remaining between them. In germline, CDR1 is MNHNS, CDR2 SASEGT. The CDR3 DNA follows: TGTGCCAGCAGTGGTGGGGTATCAAGCAATCAGCCCCAGCATTTT. Protein sequence: CASSGGVSSNQPQHF.

This clonotype was detected many times. The rearrangement uses TRBV5-6 and TRBJ1-1; D ambiguous. This CDR3 contains 13 residues. Trimming left V 6 bases short and J 3 bases short, with 12 bases between. CDR1 is SGHDT and CDR2 is YYEEEE in the germline V gene. CDR3 DNA sequence: TGTGCCAGCACCTCAGTTATCGACACTGAAGCTTTCTTT. Its translation: CASTSVIDTEAFF.

This clonotype was recorded at least ten times. The J gene is TRBJ2-1, the V gene TRBV28; D gene unclear. V was cut by 3 bases and J by 0 bases, with 9 bases left in between. Germline V gives CDR1 MDHEN, CDR2 SYDVKM. The CDR3 length is 15 residues. The CDR3 nucleotides read TGTGCCAGCAGTTTCGGCTCGAGCTCCTACAATGAGCAGTTCTTC. Translated, it gives CASSFGSSSYNEQFF.

This clonotype was detected ten times or more. This chain connects TRBV7-3 to TRBJ2-2, with TRBD1 matching 9 bases. With V trimmed by 2 bases and J by 6 bases, 13 bases remained unmatched. The germline V gene has CDR1 SGHTA and CDR2 FQGTGA. The CDR3 extends over 18 amino acids. The CDR3 loop is CASSLRPRGTGNPGELFF. The CDR3 DNA sequence: TGTGCCAGCAGCTTACGACCGAGGGGGACAGGGAATCCCGGGGAGCTGTTTTTT. Together with reference TRBV7-3 and TRBJ2-2, the CDR3 gives the full variable domain: GAGVSQTPSNKVTEKGKYVELRCDPISGHTALYWYRQSLGQGPEFLIYFQGTGAADDSGLPNDRFFAVRPEGSVSTLKIQRTERGDSAVYLCASSLRPRGTGNPGELFFGEGSRLTVL.

This clonotype was found a few times. The chain joins TRBV18 to TRBJ2-7; the match to TRBD2 covers 8 bases. The CDR3 has 14 residues. V lost 3 bases to trimming and J lost 6 bases; unmatched junction nucleotides: 7. Germline assignment: CDR1 KGHSH and CDR2 LQKENI. CDR3 sequence: CASSPGLGRPEQYF. In nucleotides, the CDR3 is TGTGCCAGCTCACCGGGACTAGGGCGTCCCGAGCAGTACTTC.

This clonotype was observed a handful of times. The CDR3 loop is CASSFRTGITDTQYF. The DNA of the CDR3 is TGTGCCAGCAGTTTTCGGACAGGGATCACAGATACGCAGTATTTT. The rearrangement links TRBV28 to TRBJ2-3; 8 bases are shared with TRBD1. Germline V gives CDR1 MDHEN, CDR2 SYDVKM. The CDR3 length is 15 residues. J lost 2 bases, V lost 3 bases, and 4 bases had no gene match. The whole variable domain, filled in from reference TRBV28 and TRBJ2-3, reads DVKVTQSSRYLVKRTGEKVFLECVQDMDHENMFWYRQDPGLGLRLIYFSYDVKMKEKGDIPEGYSVSREKKERFSLILESASTNQTSMYLCASSFRTGITDTQYFGPGTRLTVL.

Ten or more counts support this clonotype. V gene TRBV28 combines with J gene TRBJ2-5, with D tentatively TRBD2 (6 bases). Looked up from germline, CDR1 is MDHEN and CDR2 is SYDVKM. V was clipped by 6 bases and J by 5 bases, with 13 bases between them. The CDR3 has 13 residues. This chain's CDR3 is CASSRELLETQYF. The CDR3 region has the DNA TGTGCCAGCAGCCGGGAGTTGTTGGAGACCCAGTACTTC.

This clonotype was counted ten times or more. The chain combines TRBV6-1 with TRBJ2-1; D remains unclear. The CDR3 is made up of 15 amino acids. Looked up from germline, CDR1 is MNHNS and CDR2 is SASEGT. Deletions cut 7 bases from V and 1 base from J, with 14 bases between. The CDR3 loop reads CASKAADGSYNEQFF. The DNA of the CDR3 is TGTGCCAGCAAGGCCGCGGATGGATCCTACAATGAGCAGTTCTTC.